These 29 T cell receptor beta chains originate from one sample sequenced in a study of cytomegalovirus exposure and HLA in healthy donors. TCRdb's copy holds only in-frame clones and misses some; the assay was immunoSEQ multiplex PCR. The table records 250,000 to 300,000 clones, about 86% of them present only once. The source material was PBMCs. The receptors originated from a young woman in good health and CMV-seronegative.

The chain carries TRBV4-3 and TRBJ2-5; the D is unclear. This CDR3 comprises 13 residues. Germline V CDR1 and CDR2: LGHNA, YSLEER. V dropped 2 bases and J dropped 0 bases, with 4 bases sitting between them. The CDR3 region has the DNA TGCGCCAGCAGCCAAAACTACCAAGAGACCCAGTACTTC. It encodes CASSQNYQETQYF.

This chain uses TRBV7-6 with TRBJ2-3; TRBD1 is a possible D gene (5 bases). V shed 3 bases and J shed 1 base, with 8 bases lying between them. Germline V gene lookup returns CDR1 SGHVS and CDR2 FNYEAQ. The CDR3 is made up of 14 amino acids. The CDR3 DNA reads as TGTGCCAGCAGCTTCTCCAGGGGCACAGATACGCAGTATTTT. This translates into CASSFSRGTDTQYF.

This clone came up a few times. The germline gene is not matched at one end of the junction; a read error may be the cause. The chain employs TRBV9 and TRBJ2-7; 7 bases agree with TRBD1. In germline, CDR1 is SGDLS, CDR2 YYNGEE. The CDR3 contains 11 residues. The CDR3 reads CASSVTGVFSF. The CDR3 DNA follows: TGTGCCAGCAGCGTCACAGGGGTCTTCAGCTTC.

This clone was detected once. The rearrangement links TRBV6-1 to TRBJ2-5, with D perhaps TRBD1 (5 bases). Germline V gene sequence: CDR1 MNHNS, CDR2 SASEGT. This CDR3 contains 14 residues. V was cut by 6 bases and J by 2 bases, with 13 bases left in between. For the CDR3, the DNA is TGTGCCAGCAGACACGGACATTTTCAAGAGACCCAGTACTTC. It yields the protein CASRHGHFQETQYF.

This clone has more than one count but fewer than ten. The V and J genes are TRBV10-1 and TRBJ2-2; TRBD2 is a possible D gene (6 bases). V lost 4 bases and J 1 base, leaving 7 bases between the germline ends. CDR1 is WNHNN, CDR2 SYGVQD, per germline (reference sequence). The CDR3 loop spans 14 amino acids. The CDR3 nucleotides read TGCGCCAGCAGTGGTAGCGGGAACACCGGGGAGCTGTTTTTT. It is translated as CASSGSGNTGELFF.

The V gene is TRBV5-6, the J gene TRBJ1-1; D perhaps matches TRBD1 (5 bases). V gave up 4 bases and J gave up 0 bases, with 13 bases separating them. Germline V CDR1 and CDR2: SGHDT, YYEEEE. The CDR3 length is 15 residues. CDR3 nucleotide sequence: TGTGCCAGCAGCCCGGACGGGGGGATGAACACTGAAGCTTTCTTT. It encodes CASSPDGGMNTEAFF.

This clone appeared a few times. The gene calls are TRBV6-4 and TRBJ2-1, with 10 bases that match TRBD2. Germline V gives CDR1 MRHNA, CDR2 SNTAGT. The CDR3 totals 15 residues. Germline trimming cut 5 bases from V and 7 bases from J; bases unmatched to any gene: 8. The CDR3 loop reads CASSPLAGESNEQFF. The CDR3 DNA sequence: TGTGCCAGCAGTCCCCTAGCGGGGGAGAGTAATGAGCAGTTCTTC.

This chain links TRBV2 with TRBJ2-2; D may be TRBD2 (6 bases). This CDR3 comprises 15 residues. Trimming took off 6 bases at V and 2 bases at J, with 13 bases between the two ends. Germline CDR1 is SNHLY and CDR2 is FYNNEI. CDR3 sequence (DNA): TGTGCCAGCAGAGCCGCCGGGAGAAACACCGGGGAGCTGTTTTTT. This codes for CASRAAGRNTGELFF.

The chain recombines TRBV13 with TRBJ1-5, with D maybe TRBD1 (6 bases). Per the germline V gene, CDR1 is PRHDT and CDR2 is FYEKMQ (reference sequence). CDR3 length: 15 residues. V was pared by 1 base and J by 3 bases, with 10 bases between. DNA of the CDR3: TGTGCCAGCAGCTTAGCCGGACAGATCAATCAGCCCCAGCATTTT. It specifies CASSLAGQINQPQHF. The complete variable domain, with remaining parts taken from reference TRBV13 and TRBJ1-5, reads AAGVIQSPRHLIKEKRETATLKCYPIPRHDTVYWYQQGPGQDPQFLISFYEKMQSDKGSIPDRFSAQQFSDYHSELNMSSLELGDSALYFCASSLAGQINQPQHFGDGTRLSIL.

The chain is built from TRBV5-1 and TRBJ2-7, with TRBD2 matching over 9 bases. The germline V gene has CDR1 SGHRS and CDR2 YFSETQ. The CDR3 is 16 residues long. V lost 4 bases, J lost 2 bases, and 10 bases stayed unmatched. CDR3 loop: CASSTTGTSRAYEQYF. CDR3 nucleotide sequence: TGCGCCAGCAGCACCACCGGGACTAGCAGGGCCTACGAGCAGTACTTC.

The chain uses TRBV27 and TRBJ2-7; tentatively, D is TRBD2 (6 bases). The CDR3 extends over 15 amino acids. CDR1 is MNHEY, CDR2 SMNVEV, per germline (reference sequence). The V and J ends lost 5 bases and 0 bases respectively, with 14 bases between them. This chain's CDR3 is CASSPAGRSSYEQYF. The CDR3 nucleotides read TGTGCCAGCAGTCCCGCGGGGAGAAGCTCCTACGAGCAGTACTTC.

The rearrangement uses TRBV19 and TRBJ2-2; D is unclear. Germline CDR1 LNHDA, CDR2 SQIVND (reference sequence). This CDR3 is built from 12 residues. The V end lost 7 bases, the J end lost 4 bases, and 7 bases lay between the germline ends. CDR3 region: CASNFGTGELFF. DNA for the CDR3: TGTGCCAGTAACTTCGGCACCGGGGAGCTGTTTTTT.

CDR3 sequence reads: CASSVDDSYNTGELFF. As DNA, the CDR3 is TGTGCCAGCAGCGTAGACGATAGCTATAACACCGGGGAGCTGTTTTTT. V usage is TRBV9 and J usage is TRBJ2-2; D gene ambiguous. CDR1 and CDR2 (germline): SGDLS, YYNGEE. V was cut by 0 bases and J by 2 bases, with 11 bases left in between. CDR3 length: 16 residues.

The V and J genes are TRBV5-1 and TRBJ1-4, with a possible D match to TRBD1 (5 bases). Germline CDR1 and CDR2: SGHRS and YFSETQ. V lost 4 bases and J lost 7, with 14 bases in between. There are 14 residues in the CDR3. Written as DNA, the CDR3 is TGCGCCAGCAGCCTGACAGCACAGAGTGAAAAACTGTTTTTT. As protein: CASSLTAQSEKLFF.

The chain couples TRBV15 to TRBJ1-2; the D gene is possibly TRBD1 (5 bases). V dropped 2 bases and J dropped 4 bases, with 14 bases sitting between them. This CDR3 has 15 amino acids. The V gene's germline CDR1 is LNHNV and CDR2 YYDKDF (reference sequence). The CDR3 DNA is TGTGCCACCAGCAGACAAAGACACGGGGGCTATGGCTACACCTTC. Translation: CATSRQRHGGYGYTF. The variable domain in full, with the rest retrieved from reference TRBV15 and TRBJ1-2, is DAMVIQNPRYQVTQFGKPVTLSCSQTLNHNVMYWYQQKSSQAPKLLFHYYDKDFNNEADTPDNFQSRRPNTSFCFLDIRSPGLGDTAMYLCATSRQRHGGYGYTFGSGTRLTVV.

V gene TRBV19 combines with J gene TRBJ2-7; 7 nucleotides match TRBD1. Germline V gives CDR1 LNHDA, CDR2 SQIVND (reference sequence). The V and J ends lost 3 bases and 0 bases, in that order; junction bases with no gene match: 8. The CDR3 length is 16 residues. CDR3 nucleotide sequence: TGTGCCAGTAGTATGGCGGTCGGACAGGTCTCCTACGAGCAGTACTTC. It yields the protein CASSMAVGQVSYEQYF.

In this sample, this clone turned up a few times. The chain combines TRBV5-4 with TRBJ2-2; TRBD2 agrees at 8 bases. V dropped 0 bases and J dropped 4; count of bases not matched to a gene: 2. From germline, CDR1 is SGHNT and CDR2 YYREEE (reference sequence). The CDR3 covers 15 residues. The CDR3 DNA is TGTGCCAGCAGCTTGGGTAGCGGGGTCACCGGGGAGCTGTTTTTT. It specifies CASSLGSGVTGELFF.

The chain carries TRBV6-5 and TRBJ1-5; D not certain. In germline, CDR1 is MNHEY, CDR2 SVGAGI. The ends were cut back, 0 bases at V and 2 bases at J, with 11 bases in the middle. The length of the CDR3 is 16 residues. CDR3 coding DNA: TGTGCCAGCAGTTACTCTTTGCCGAGGGGCAATCAGCCCCAGCATTTT. As protein: CASSYSLPRGNQPQHF.

The chain links TRBV12-5 to TRBJ1-2; a weak D match, TRBD1 (5 bases). V was trimmed by 1 base and J by 5 bases, leaving 5 bases between them. Germline CDR1 reads LGHNT; CDR2 reads FRNRAP. The CDR3 extends over 12 amino acids. The CDR3 DNA is TGTGCTAGTGGTTTGGAGGGGTATGGCTACACCTTC. It encodes CASGLEGYGYTF.

On this clone: The junction departs from germline at one end; a sequencing error may be responsible. The rearrangement uses TRBV18 and TRBJ2-2, with a tentative D call TRBD2 (6 bases). The germline gives CDR1 KGHSH, CDR2 LQKENI. CDR3 size: 11 residues. CDR3 sequence reads: CASSPGGVLFF. DNA for the CDR3: TGTGCCAGCTCACCAGGAGGGGTGCTGTTTTTT.

The rearrangement joins TRBV5-1 to TRBJ2-1, with D tentatively TRBD2 (6 bases). The germline V gene encodes CDR1 SGHRS and CDR2 YFSETQ. There are 13 residues in the CDR3. With 0 bases removed from V and 10 bases from J, the gap between germline ends came to 11 bases. In DNA, the CDR3 is TGCGCCAGCAGCTTGGGTACGCGGGACGAGCAGTTCTTC. Translated, it gives CASSLGTRDEQFF.

This chain joins TRBV4-1 and TRBJ2-7; 11 bases are a match to TRBD2. The CDR3 spans 16 residues. J lost 2 bases, V lost 3 bases, and 6 bases had no gene match. Germline CDR1 reads MGHRA; CDR2 reads YSYEKL. The CDR3 here is CASSHQLAGGPYEQYF. The CDR3 DNA follows: TGCGCCAGCAGCCATCAGCTAGCGGGGGGCCCCTACGAGCAGTACTTC.

The chain employs TRBV2 and TRBJ2-3; 9 nucleotides align to TRBD2. The CDR3 sequence is 14 residues long. Per the germline V gene, CDR1 is SNHLY and CDR2 is FYNNEI. The V segment lost 3 bases and the J segment 3 bases; nucleotides outside the gene matches: 1. The CDR3 region has the DNA TGTGCCAGCAGTGACACTAGCGGGACAGATACGCAGTATTTT. Amino acid sequence: CASSDTSGTDTQYF.

The chain couples TRBV7-3 to TRBJ2-5; D perhaps matches TRBD1 (5 bases). CDR1 SGHTA and CDR2 FQGTGA come from the germline V gene. This CDR3 region has 14 residues. V lost 5 bases to trimming and J lost 3 bases, with 13 bases between them. The DNA of the CDR3 is TGTGCCAGCAGCCCCGATGGGGCAGAAGAGACCCAGTACTTC. Translated: CASSPDGAEETQYF.

This clone was seen just once. The V call is TRBV2, the J call TRBJ1-2, with D perhaps TRBD1 (6 bases). In germline, CDR1 is SNHLY, CDR2 FYNNEI. This CDR3 is built from 16 residues. V was shortened by 5 bases and J by 6 bases, with 22 bases between the two germline ends. This chain's CDR3 is CASSLRTVRDNDGYTF. Written as DNA, the CDR3 is TGTGCCAGCAGTCTTCGGACAGTAAGGGATAATGATGGCTACACCTTC.

There are a few counts of this clone. This chain links TRBV5-1 with TRBJ2-7; D remains ambiguous. Germline CDR1 and CDR2: SGHRS and YFSETQ. Trimming stripped 0 bases from V and 0 bases from J, with 7 bases between. The CDR3 totals 14 residues. The CDR3 region has the DNA TGCGCCAGCAGCTTGGTCAGTGACTCCTACGAGCAGTACTTC. This codes for CASSLVSDSYEQYF.

The genes are TRBV9 and TRBJ2-3; a possible D gene is TRBD2 (6 bases). The V end lost 9 bases, the J end lost 0 bases, and 14 bases lay between the germline ends. The CDR3 extends over 14 amino acids. CDR1 and CDR2 from the germline V gene are SGDLS and YYNGEE. The DNA for the CDR3 is TGTGCCACCGGCCGGGGGATAAGCACAGATACGCAGTATTTT. Translating it yields CATGRGISTDTQYF.

CDR3 residues: CASSLSYGGWDTQYF. CDR3 in DNA: TGTGCCAGCAGTTTATCCTACGGGGGGTGGGATACGCAGTATTTT. The chain has TRBV27 and TRBJ2-3; 7 nucleotides agree with TRBD2. CDR1 and CDR2 from the germline V gene are MNHEY and SMNVEV (reference sequence). The CDR3 extends over 15 amino acids. The J segment lost 6 bases and the V segment lost 0 bases, leaving 6 bases of the junction unmatched.

The J gene is TRBJ1-5, the V gene TRBV27; TRBD1 is a possible D gene (5 bases). This CDR3 has 14 amino acids. Germline CDR1 reads MNHEY; CDR2 reads SMNVEV (reference sequence). V was pared by 3 bases and J by 7 bases, with 13 bases between. CDR3 sequence reads: CASSFYPGSQPQHF. As DNA, the CDR3 is TGTGCCAGCAGTTTCTATCCAGGGTCCCAGCCCCAGCATTTT.